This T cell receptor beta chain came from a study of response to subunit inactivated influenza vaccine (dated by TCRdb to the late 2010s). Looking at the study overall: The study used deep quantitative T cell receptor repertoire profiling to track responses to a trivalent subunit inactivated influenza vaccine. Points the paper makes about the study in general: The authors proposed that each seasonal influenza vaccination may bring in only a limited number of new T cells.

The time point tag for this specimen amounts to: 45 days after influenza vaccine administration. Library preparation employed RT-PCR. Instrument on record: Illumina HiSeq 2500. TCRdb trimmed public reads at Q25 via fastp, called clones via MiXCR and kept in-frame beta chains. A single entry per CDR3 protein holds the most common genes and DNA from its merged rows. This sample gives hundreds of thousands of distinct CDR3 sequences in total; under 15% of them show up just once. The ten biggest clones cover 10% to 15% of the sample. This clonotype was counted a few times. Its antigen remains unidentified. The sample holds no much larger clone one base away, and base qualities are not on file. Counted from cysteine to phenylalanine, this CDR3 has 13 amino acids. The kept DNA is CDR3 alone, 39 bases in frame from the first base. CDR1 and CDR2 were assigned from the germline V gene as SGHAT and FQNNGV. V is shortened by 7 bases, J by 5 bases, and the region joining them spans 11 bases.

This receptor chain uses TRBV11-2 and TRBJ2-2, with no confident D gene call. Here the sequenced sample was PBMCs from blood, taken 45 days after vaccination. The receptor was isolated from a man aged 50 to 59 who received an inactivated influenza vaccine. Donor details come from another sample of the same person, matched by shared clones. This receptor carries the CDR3 CASKPQDTGELFF. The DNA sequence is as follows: TGTGCCAGCAAACCCCAAGATACCGGGGAGCTGTTTTTT.